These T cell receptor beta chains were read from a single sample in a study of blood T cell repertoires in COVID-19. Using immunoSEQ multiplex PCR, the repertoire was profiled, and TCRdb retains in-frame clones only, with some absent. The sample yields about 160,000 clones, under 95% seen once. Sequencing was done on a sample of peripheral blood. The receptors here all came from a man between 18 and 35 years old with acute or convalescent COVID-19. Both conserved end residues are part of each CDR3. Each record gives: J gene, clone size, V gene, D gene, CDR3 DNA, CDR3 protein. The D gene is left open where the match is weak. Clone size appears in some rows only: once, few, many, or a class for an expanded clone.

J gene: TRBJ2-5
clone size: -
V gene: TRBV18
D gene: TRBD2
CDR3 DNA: TGTGCCAGCTCACCTCAGGACGGGGGGTATCAGACCCAGTACTTC
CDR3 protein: CASSPQDGGYQTQYF

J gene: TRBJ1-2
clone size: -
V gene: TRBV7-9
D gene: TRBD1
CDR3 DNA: TGTGCCAGCAGCTTAGCTGGACAGGGACGATATTCATATGGCTACACCTTC
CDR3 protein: CASSLAGQGRYSYGYTF

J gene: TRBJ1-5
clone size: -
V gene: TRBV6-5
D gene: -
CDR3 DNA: TGTGCCAGCGGCAGAATTACAGGGTTGCCCCAGCATTTT
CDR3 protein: CASGRITGLPQHF

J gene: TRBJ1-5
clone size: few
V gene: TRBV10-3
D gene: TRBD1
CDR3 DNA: TGTGCCATCAGTGAGGGACAGGGGAATCAGCCCCAGCATTTT
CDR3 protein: CAISEGQGNQPQHF

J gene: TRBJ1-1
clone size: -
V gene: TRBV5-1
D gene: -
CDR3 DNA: TGCGCCAGCAGCTTGACGGGGGTGGTCCCTGAAGCTTTCTTT
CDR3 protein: CASSLTGVVPEAFF

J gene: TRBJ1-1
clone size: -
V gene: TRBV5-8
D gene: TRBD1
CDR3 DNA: TGTGCCAGCAGCAGCGGACAGGGGGACAACACTGAAGCTTTCTTT
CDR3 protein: CASSSGQGDNTEAFF

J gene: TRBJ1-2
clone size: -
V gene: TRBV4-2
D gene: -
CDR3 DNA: TGTGCCAGCAGCCAGGAATCCGCCGGGAACCTCGGCGGCTACACCTTC
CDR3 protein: CASSQESAGNLGGYTF

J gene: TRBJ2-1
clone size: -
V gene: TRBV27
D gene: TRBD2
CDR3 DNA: TGTGCCAGCAGATACGGAGAAGCGGGAAAGGATGAGCAGTTCTTC
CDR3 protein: CASRYGEAGKDEQFF

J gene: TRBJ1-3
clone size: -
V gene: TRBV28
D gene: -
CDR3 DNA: TGTGCCAGCAGTAACTACAGGGCTGGAAACACCATATATTTT
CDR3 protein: CASSNYRAGNTIYF

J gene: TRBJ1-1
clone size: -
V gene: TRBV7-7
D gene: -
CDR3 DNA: TGTGCCAGCAGCTTATCCGTGAACACTGAAGCTTTCTTT
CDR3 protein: CASSLSVNTEAFF

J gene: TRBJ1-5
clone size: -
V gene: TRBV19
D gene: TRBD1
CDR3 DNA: TGTGCCAGTAGTCCGGGGGACAGGGCGGGTCAGCCCCAGCATTTT
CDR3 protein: CASSPGDRAGQPQHF

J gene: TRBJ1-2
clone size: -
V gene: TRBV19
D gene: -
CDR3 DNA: TGTGCCAGTAGTATAGAACTATCAAATGGCTACACCTTC
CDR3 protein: CASSIELSNGYTF

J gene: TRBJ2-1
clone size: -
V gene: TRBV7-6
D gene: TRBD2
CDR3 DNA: TGTGCCAGCAGCTTGGCGGGGGGGAGTGAGCAGTTCTTC
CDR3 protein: CASSLAGGSEQFF

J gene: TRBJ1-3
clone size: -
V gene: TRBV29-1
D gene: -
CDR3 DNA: TGCAGCGGCGCGGAGCCTGTAGGAAACACCATATATTTT
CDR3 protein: CSGAEPVGNTIYF

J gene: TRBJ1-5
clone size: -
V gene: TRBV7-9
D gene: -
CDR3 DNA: TGTGCCAGCAGCTGGCAAGGGGAAAGCAATCAGCCCCAGCATTTT
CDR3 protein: CASSWQGESNQPQHF

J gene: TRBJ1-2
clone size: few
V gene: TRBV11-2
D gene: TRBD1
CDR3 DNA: TGTGCCAGCAGCCTACCTTCGACAGGGAAGTTTGGCTACACCTTC
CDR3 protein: CASSLPSTGKFGYTF

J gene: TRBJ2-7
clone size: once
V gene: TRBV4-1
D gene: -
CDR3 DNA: TGCGCCAGCAGCCAAAAGCTTTCCTACGAGCAGTACTTC
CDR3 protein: CASSQKLSYEQYF

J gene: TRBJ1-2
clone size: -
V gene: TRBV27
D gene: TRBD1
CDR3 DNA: TGTGCCAGCAGTCCACAGGGGGGGGGCTACACCTTC
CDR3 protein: CASSPQGGGYTF

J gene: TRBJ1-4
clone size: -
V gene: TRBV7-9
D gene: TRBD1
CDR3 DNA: TGTGCCAGCAGCTCCGGGACAGGGGTGGGAAAACTGTTTTTT
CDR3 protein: CASSSGTGVGKLFF

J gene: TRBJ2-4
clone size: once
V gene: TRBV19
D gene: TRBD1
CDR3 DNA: TGTGCCAGTAGTATTCCGGGACAGGGATATATTCAGTACTTC
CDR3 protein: CASSIPGQGYIQYF

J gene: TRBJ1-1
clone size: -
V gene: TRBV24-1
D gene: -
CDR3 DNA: TGTGCCACCAGGTCTACCGGGGGTGGGAACACTGAAGCTTTCTTT
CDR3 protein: CATRSTGGGNTEAFF

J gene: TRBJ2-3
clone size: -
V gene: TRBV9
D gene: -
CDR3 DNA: TGTGCCAGCAGCGTACCCAGGGGCACAGATACGCAGTATTTT
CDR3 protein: CASSVPRGTDTQYF

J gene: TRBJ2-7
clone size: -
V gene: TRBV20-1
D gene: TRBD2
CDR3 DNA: TGCAGTGCTAGTGCCGGATTTCTAGCGGGGGCCTACGAGCAGTACTTC
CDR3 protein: CSASAGFLAGAYEQYF

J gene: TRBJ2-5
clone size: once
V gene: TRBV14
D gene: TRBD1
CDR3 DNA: TGTGCCAGCAGCCACCGGACAGGGATACAAGAGACCCAGTACTTC
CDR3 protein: CASSHRTGIQETQYF

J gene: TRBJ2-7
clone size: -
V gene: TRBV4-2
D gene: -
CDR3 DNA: TGTGCCAGCAGCCAAGAGAGCGGACTACTAAACTACGAGCAGTACTTC
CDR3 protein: CASSQESGLLNYEQYF

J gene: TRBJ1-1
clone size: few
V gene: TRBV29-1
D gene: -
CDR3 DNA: TGCAGCGTTGCAGGGCTACAGAACACTGAAGCTTTCTTT
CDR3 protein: CSVAGLQNTEAFF